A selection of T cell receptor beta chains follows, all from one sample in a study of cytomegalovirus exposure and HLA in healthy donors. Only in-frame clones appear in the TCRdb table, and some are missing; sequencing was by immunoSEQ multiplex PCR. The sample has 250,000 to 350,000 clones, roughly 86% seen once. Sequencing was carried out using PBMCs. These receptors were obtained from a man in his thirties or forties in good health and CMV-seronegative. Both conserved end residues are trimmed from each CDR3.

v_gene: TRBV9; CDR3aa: ASSVTGGTNEKLF
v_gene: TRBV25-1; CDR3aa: ASSEEYGSEPNEKLF
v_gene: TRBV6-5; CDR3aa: ASSYSIAGTQY
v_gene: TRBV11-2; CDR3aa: ASSLYGTYNEQF
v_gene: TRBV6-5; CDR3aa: ASSYLGQGTYEQY
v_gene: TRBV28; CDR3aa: ASSLRGLAGGHHEQF
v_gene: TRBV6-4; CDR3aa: ASREGASTEAF
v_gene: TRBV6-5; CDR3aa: ASSREDRPNQPQH
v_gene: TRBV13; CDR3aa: ASSSTTGTSVYNEQF
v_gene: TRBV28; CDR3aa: ASSRLAGAYYEQY
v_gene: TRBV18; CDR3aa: ASSPRKTGANWGTGELF
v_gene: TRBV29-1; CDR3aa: SVEHNYYGYT
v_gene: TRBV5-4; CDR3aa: ASSLVGTRRAF
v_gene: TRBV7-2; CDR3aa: ASTREGGNTIY
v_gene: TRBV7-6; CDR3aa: ASSFTESTQY
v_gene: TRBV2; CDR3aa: ASRGSANTDTQY
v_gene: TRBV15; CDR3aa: ATSSKQGAAETQY
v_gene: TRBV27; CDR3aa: ASSLRFGQGSRTEAF
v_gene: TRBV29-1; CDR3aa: SVSGYEAF
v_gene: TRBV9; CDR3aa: ASSVYGDSGNTIY
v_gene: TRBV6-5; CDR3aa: ASSYASSGKNNEQF
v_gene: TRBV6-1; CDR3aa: ASSGAGGFVGETQY
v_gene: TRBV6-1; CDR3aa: ASTAGGSYNEQF
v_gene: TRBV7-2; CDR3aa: ASSYPGLARNEQF
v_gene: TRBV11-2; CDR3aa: ASSPGQGLDTEAF
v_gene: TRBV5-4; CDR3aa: ASSSTGSHGYT
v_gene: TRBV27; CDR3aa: ASSPTPKGQGDSTNEKLF
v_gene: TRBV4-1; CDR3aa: ASSQDRGLAGGVSTDTQY
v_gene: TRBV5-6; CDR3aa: ASSAEQKNIQY
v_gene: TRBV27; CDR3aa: ASSLSGADEQY
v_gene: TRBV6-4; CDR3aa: ASSGRTGFDEQY
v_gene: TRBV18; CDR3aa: ASSQWTGGNEQF
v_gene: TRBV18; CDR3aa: ASSSQGTGNTIY
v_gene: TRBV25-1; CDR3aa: ASSARTGLSYEQY
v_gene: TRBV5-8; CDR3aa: ASSLGTTNTGELF
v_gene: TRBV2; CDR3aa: ATQVAARNQPQH
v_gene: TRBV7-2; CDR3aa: ASSLVLVEGGYT
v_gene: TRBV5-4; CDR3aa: ASSLRRDSLYEQY
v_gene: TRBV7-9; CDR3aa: ASSRQGAMNTEAF
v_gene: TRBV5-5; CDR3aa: ASSLDRGDEQY
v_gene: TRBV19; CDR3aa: ASRSTGGGSPLH
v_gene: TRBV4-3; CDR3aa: ASSQEGGNEKLF
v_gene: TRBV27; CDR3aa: ASSEGTGGVLGEKLF
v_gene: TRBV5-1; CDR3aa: ASSLTGGHETQY
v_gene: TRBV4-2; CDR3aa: ASSQVIPGLAWDEQF
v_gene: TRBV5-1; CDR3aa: ASSWGGQGANEQY
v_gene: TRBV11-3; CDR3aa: ASSLGPDISYEQY
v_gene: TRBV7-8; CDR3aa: ASSLVPVRSNEKLF
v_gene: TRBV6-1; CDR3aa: ASAAGESYEQY
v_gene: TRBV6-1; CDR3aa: ASSEMGQRSSYNSPLH
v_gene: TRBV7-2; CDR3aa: ASSLGRRAGGGEQY
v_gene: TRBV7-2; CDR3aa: ASSRSPGTTYEQY